This T cell receptor (beta chain) was documented in a study of shared clonotypes between healthy human individuals. Profiling relied on immunoSEQ multiplex PCR, and the TCRdb table lists in-frame clones only, not all of them. The sample includes over a million clones, over 95% seen only once; the top ten take about 1.2%. This CDR3 contains 13 residues. V shed 5 bases and J shed 9 bases, with 16 bases lying between them. CDR1 and CDR2 from the germline V gene are LGHNT and FRNRAP. The J gene is TRBJ2-5, the V gene TRBV12-5; weak D call: TRBD1 (7 bases). The origin of this receptor is a man aged 25-45 years in good health. Source material: naive CD4+ T cells sorted from blood. Subset defined: CD45RA+ positively selected. The CDR3 nucleotides are TGTGCTAGTGGTCCCTCGGGCAGGGGGGCCCAGTACTTC. It is translated as CASGPSGRGAQYF.